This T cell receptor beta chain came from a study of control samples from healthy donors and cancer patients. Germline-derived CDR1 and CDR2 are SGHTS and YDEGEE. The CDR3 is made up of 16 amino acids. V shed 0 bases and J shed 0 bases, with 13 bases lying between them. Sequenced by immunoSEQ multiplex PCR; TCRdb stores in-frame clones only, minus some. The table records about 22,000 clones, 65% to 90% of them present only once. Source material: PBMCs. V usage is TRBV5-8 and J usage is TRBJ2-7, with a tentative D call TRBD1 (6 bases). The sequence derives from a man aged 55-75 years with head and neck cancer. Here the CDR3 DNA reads TGTGCCAGCAGCTTGGGAGCAGGGGTTACCTCCTACGAGCAGTACTTC. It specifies CASSLGAGVTSYEQYF.